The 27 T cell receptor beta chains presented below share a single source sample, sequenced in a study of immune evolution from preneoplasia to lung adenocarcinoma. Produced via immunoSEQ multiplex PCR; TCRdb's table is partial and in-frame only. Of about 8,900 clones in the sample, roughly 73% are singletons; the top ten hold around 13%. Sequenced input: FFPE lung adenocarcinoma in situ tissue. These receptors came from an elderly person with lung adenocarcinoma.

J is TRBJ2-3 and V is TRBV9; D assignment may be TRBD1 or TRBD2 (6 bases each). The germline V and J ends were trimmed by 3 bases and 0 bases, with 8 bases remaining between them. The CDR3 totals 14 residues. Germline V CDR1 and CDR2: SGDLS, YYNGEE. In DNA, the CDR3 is TGTGCCAGCAGCGGGGGGGCTAGCACAGATACGCAGTATTTT. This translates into CASSGGASTDTQYF.

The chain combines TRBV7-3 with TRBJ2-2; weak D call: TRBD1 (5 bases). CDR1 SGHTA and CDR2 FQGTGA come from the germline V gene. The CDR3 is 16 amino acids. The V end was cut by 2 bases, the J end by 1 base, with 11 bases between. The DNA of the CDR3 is TGTGCCAGCAGCTTAGGTGGGCAGGGGAACACCGGGGAGCTGTTTTTT. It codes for CASSLGGQGNTGELFF.

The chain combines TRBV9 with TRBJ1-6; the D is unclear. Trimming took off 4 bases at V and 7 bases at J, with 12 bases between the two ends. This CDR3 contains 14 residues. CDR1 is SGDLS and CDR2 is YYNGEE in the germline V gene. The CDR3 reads CASSSGPTNSPLHF. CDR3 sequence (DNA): TGTGCCAGCAGCTCAGGACCGACAAATTCACCCCTCCACTTT.

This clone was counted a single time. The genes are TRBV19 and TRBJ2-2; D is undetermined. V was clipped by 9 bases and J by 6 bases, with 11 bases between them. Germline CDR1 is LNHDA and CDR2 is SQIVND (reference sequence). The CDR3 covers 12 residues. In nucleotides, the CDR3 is TGTGCCAGCCTACTGGGTTCCGGGGAGCTGTTTTTT. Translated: CASLLGSGELFF.

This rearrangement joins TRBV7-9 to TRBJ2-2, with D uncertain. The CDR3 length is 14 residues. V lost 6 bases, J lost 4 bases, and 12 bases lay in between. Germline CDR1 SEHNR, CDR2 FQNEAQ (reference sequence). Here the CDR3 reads CASRGSPATGELFF. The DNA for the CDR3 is TGTGCCAGCAGGGGCAGCCCAGCCACCGGGGAGCTGTTTTTT.

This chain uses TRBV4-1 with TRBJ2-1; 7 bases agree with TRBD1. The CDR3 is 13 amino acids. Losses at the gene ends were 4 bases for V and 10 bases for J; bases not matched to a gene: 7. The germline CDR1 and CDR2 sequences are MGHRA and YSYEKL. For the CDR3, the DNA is TGCGCCAGCAGCCTAGCTGGGGACAGCGAGCAGTTCTTC. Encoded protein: CASSLAGDSEQFF.

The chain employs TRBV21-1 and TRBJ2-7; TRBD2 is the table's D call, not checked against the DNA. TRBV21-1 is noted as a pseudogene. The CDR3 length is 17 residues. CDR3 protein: CASSPAAAQTFAYEQYF. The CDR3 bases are TGTGCCAGCAGCCCTGCCGCGGCACAAACTTTCGCCTACGAGCAGTACTTC.

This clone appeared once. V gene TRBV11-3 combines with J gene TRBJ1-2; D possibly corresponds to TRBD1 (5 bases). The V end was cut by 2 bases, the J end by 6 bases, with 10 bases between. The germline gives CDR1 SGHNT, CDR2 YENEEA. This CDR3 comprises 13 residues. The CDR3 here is CASSLRGWDGYTF. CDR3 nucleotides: TGTGCCAGCAGCTTAAGGGGATGGGATGGCTACACCTTC. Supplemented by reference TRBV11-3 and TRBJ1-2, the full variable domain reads EAGVVQSPRYKIIEKKQPVAFWCNPISGHNTLYWYLQNLGQGPELLIRYENEEAVDDSQLPKDRFSAERLKGVDSTLKIQPAELGDSAVYLCASSLRGWDGYTFGSGTRLTVV.

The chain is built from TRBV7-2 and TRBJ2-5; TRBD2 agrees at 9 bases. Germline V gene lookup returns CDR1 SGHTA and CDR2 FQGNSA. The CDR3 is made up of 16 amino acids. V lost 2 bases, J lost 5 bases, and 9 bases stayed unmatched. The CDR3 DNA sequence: TGTGCCAGCAGCTTAAAGAGTAGCGGGGGAAAGGAGACCCAGTACTTC. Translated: CASSLKSSGGKETQYF.

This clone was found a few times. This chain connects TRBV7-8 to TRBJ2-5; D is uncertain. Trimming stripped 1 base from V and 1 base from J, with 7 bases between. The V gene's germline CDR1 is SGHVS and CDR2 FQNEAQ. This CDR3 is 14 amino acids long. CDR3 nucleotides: TGTGCCAGCAGCTTAGAGGCGGTCCAAGAGACCCAGTACTTC. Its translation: CASSLEAVQETQYF.

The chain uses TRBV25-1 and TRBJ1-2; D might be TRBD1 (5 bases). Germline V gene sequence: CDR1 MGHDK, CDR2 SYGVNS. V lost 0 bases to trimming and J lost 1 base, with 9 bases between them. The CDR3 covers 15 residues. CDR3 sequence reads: CASSEYFQGNYGYTF. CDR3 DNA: TGTGCCAGCAGTGAATATTTCCAGGGTAACTATGGCTACACCTTC.

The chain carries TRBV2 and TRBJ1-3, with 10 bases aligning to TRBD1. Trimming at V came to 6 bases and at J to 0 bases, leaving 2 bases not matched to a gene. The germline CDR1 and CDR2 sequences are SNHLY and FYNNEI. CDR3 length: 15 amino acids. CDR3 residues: CASRGQGHSGNTIYF. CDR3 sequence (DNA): TGTGCCAGCAGGGGACAGGGGCACTCTGGAAACACCATATATTTT.

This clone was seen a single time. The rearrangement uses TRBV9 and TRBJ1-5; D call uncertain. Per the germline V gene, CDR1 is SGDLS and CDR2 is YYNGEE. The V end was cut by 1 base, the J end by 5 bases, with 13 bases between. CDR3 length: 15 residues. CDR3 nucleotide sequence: TGTGCCAGCAGCGTAAATGGTGGGTTGGATCAGCCCCAGCATTTT. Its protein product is CASSVNGGLDQPQHF. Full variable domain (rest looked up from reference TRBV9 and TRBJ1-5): DSGVTQTPKHLITATGQRVTLRCSPRSGDLSVYWYQQSLDQGLQFLIQYYNGEERAKGNILERFSAQQFPDLHSELNLSSLELGDSALYFCASSVNGGLDQPQHFGDGTRLSIL.

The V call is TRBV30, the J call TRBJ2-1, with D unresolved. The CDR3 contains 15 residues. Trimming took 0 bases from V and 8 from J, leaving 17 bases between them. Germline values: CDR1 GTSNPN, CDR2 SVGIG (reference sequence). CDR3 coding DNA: TGTGCCTGGAGTGTACTCCGCTCGGGCCTGGATGAGCAGTTCTTC. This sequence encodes CAWSVLRSGLDEQFF.

The DNA of the CDR3 is TGTGCCAGCAGCTTAGAGGGACTAGCACTAACCTACAATGAGCAGTTCTTC. It is translated as CASSLEGLALTYNEQFF. This chain links TRBV11-3 with TRBJ2-1; 9 positions agree with TRBD2. From germline, CDR1 is SGHNT and CDR2 YENEEA. The CDR3 is made up of 17 amino acids. The V and J ends lost 0 bases and 2 bases, in that order; junction bases with no gene match: 5. The full variable domain, in which reference TRBV11-3 and TRBJ2-1 provide the parts outside the CDR3, is EAGVVQSPRYKIIEKKQPVAFWCNPISGHNTLYWYLQNLGQGPELLIRYENEEAVDDSQLPKDRFSAERLKGVDSTLKIQPAELGDSAVYLCASSLEGLALTYNEQFFGPGTRLTVL.

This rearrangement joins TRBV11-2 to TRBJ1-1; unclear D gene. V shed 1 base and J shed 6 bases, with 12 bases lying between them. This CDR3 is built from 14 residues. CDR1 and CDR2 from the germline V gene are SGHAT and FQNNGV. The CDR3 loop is CASSLGAGFPEAFF. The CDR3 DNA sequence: TGTGCCAGCAGCTTAGGGGCTGGGTTCCCTGAAGCTTTCTTT.

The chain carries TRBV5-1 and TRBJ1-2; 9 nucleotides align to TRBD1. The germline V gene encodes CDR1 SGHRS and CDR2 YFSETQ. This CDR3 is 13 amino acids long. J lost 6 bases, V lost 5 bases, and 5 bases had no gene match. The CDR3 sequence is CASRPGQGDGYTF. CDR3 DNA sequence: TGCGCCAGCAGGCCGGGACAGGGTGATGGCTACACCTTC. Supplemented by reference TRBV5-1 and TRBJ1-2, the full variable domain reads KAGVTQTPRYLIKTRGQQVTLSCSPISGHRSVSWYQQTPGQGLQFLFEYFSETQRNKGNFPGRFSGRQFSNSRSEMNVSTLELGDSALYLCASRPGQGDGYTFGSGTRLTVV.

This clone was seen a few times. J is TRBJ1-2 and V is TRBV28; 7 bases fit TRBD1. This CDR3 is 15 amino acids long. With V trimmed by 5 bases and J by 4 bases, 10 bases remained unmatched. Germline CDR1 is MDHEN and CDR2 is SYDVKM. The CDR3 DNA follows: TGTGCCAGCAGTCCCTCGGACAGGAGGGGCTATGGCTACACCTTC. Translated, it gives CASSPSDRRGYGYTF.

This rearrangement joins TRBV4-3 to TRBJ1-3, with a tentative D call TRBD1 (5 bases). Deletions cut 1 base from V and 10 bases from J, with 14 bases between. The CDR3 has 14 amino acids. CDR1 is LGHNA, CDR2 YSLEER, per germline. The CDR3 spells CASSQGGLEGTIYF. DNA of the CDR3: TGCGCCAGCAGCCAAGGGGGACTAGAGGGTACCATATATTTT.

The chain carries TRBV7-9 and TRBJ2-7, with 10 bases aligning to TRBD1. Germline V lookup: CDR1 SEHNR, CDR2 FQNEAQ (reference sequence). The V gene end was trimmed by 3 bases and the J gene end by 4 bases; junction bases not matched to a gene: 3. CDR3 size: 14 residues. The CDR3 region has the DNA TGTGCCAGCAGCTTCGGACAGGGGGTATACGAGCAGTACTTC. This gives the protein CASSFGQGVYEQYF.

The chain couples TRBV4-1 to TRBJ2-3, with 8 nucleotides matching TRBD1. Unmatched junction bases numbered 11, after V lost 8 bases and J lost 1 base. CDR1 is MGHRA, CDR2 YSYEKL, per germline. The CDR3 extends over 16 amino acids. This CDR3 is CASAEGQGEGTDTQYF. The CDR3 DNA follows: TGCGCCAGCGCCGAAGGACAGGGTGAGGGCACAGATACGCAGTATTTT.

The CDR3, as DNA: TGTGCCAGCAGTATTGGACAGGGCCAAATGTACTATGGCTACACCTTC. This gives the protein CASSIGQGQMYYGYTF. The V gene is TRBV7-2, the J gene TRBJ1-2; 8 bases are shared with TRBD1. This CDR3 is built from 16 residues. CDR1 and CDR2 from the germline V gene are SGHTA and FQGNSA. The J segment lost 3 bases and the V segment lost 6 bases, leaving 12 bases of the junction unmatched.

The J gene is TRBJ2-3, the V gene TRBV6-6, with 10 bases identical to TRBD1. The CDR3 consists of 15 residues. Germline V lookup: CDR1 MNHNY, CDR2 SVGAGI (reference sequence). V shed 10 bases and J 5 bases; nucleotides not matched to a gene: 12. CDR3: CATYTDRGHGDTQYF. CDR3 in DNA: TGTGCCACCTATACCGACAGGGGGCATGGAGATACGCAGTATTTT.

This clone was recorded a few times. For the CDR3, the DNA is TGTGCCAGCAGGCTGACAGGGGCGAACTCCTACGAGCAGTACTTC. Encoded protein: CASRLTGANSYEQYF. V and J are TRBV6-6 and TRBJ2-7; 8 bases fit TRBD1. The germline V gene encodes CDR1 MNHNY and CDR2 SVGAGI (reference sequence). The V and J ends lost 6 bases and 0 bases, in that order; junction bases with no gene match: 7. The CDR3 has 15 amino acids.

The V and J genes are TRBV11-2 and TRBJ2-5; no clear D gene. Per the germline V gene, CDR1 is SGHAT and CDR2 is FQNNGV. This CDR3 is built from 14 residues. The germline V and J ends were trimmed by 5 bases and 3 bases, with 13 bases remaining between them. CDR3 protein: CASSPLAAEETQYF. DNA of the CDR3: TGTGCCAGCAGCCCTTTGGCCGCCGAAGAGACCCAGTACTTC.

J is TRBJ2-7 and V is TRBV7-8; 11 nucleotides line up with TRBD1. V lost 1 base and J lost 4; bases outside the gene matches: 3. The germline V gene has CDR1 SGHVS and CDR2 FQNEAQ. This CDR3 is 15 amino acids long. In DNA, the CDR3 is TGTGCCAGCAGCTTAGTAGGGACAGGGGGTTACGAGCAGTACTTC. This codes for CASSLVGTGGYEQYF. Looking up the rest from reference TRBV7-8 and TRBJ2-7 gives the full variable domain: GAGVSQSPRYKVAKRGQDVALRCDPISGHVSLFWYQQALGQGPEFLTYFQNEAQLDKSGLPSDRFFAERPEGSVSTLKIQRTQQEDSAVYLCASSLVGTGGYEQYFGPGTRLTVT.

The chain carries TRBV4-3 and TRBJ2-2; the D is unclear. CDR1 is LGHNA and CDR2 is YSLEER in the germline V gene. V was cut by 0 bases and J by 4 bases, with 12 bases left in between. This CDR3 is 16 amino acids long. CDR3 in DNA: TGCGCCAGCAGCCAAGACAAGGGTAAAGTCACCGGGGAGCTGTTTTTT. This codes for CASSQDKGKVTGELFF.